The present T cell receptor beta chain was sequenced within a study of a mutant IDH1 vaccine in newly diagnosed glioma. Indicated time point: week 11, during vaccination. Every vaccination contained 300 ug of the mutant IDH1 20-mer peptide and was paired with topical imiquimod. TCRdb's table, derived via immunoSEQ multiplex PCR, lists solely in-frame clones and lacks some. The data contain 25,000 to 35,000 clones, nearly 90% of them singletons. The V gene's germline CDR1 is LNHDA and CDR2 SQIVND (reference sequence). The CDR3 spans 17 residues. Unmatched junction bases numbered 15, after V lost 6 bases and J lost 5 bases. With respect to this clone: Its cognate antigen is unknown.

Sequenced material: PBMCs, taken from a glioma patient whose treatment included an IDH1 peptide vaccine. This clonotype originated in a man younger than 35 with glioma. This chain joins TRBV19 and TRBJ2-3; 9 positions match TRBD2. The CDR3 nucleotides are TGTGCCAGTAGCAGTCAACCGGAGGCGGGAGGGTTAGATACGCAGTATTTT. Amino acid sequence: CASSSQPEAGGLDTQYF.